The 5 T cell receptor beta chains below were found in one sample sequenced in a study of blood T cell repertoires in COVID-19 (dated by TCRdb to the early 2020s). The library was made by the immunoSEQ multiplex PCR assay. As stored in TCRdb, this immuneACCESS dataset retains in-frame rearrangements with V and J assigned. A fraction of the clones does not appear; measured against another copy, unresolved V genes explain less than half of the discrepancy, and the remainder lacks a known reason. For this sample the table gives 110,000 to 150,000 clones, of which around 84% were detected only once. The ten largest clonotypes hold 7% to 10% of the sample. Sequencing input: peripheral blood. The origin of the receptors is an older woman with acute or convalescent COVID-19.

This clone was seen once. This chain links TRBV5-1 with TRBJ2-7; D perhaps matches TRBD1 (5 bases). CDR3 size: 15 residues. The ends were cut back, 4 bases at V and 0 bases at J, with 14 bases in the middle. The germline CDR1 and CDR2 sequences are SGHRS and YFSETQ. The CDR3 bases are TGCGCCAGCAGCCTCGGACACTCTAGCTCCTACGAGCAGTACTTC. It yields the protein CASSLGHSSSYEQYF. The full variable domain, its missing parts supplied by reference TRBV5-1 and TRBJ2-7, is KAGVTQTPRYLIKTRGQQVTLSCSPISGHRSVSWYQQTPGQGLQFLFEYFSETQRNKGNFPGRFSGRQFSNSRSEMNVSTLELGDSALYLCASSLGHSSSYEQYFGPGTRLTVT.

This clone was picked up a small number of times. This rearrangement joins TRBV7-9 to TRBJ2-7, with 7 bases lining up with TRBD1. V gave up 10 bases and J gave up 2 bases; unmatched junction bases: 11. In germline, CDR1 is SEHNR, CDR2 FQNEAQ (reference sequence). The CDR3 loop spans 14 amino acids. The CDR3 DNA reads as TGTGCCAACCATTCCGGGACAGACGCCTACGAGCAGTACTTC. It specifies CANHSGTDAYEQYF. Filled out from reference TRBV7-9 and TRBJ2-7, the complete variable domain reads DTGVSQNPRHKITKRGQNVTFRCDPISEHNRLYWYRQTLGQGPEFLTYFQNEAQLEKSRLLSDRFSAERPKGSFSTLEIQRTEQGDSAMYLCANHSGTDAYEQYFGPGTRLTVT.

This chain joins TRBV13 and TRBJ2-3; 12 bases fit TRBD1. The trim removed 1 base at V and 0 bases at J, leaving 5 bases unmatched. CDR3 length: 18 residues. The germline gives CDR1 PRHDT, CDR2 FYEKMQ (reference sequence). The CDR3 DNA sequence: TGTGCCAGCAGCTTAGTAGGTGGGACAGGGGGCAGCACAGATACGCAGTATTTT. Its translation is CASSLVGGTGGSTDTQYF. The variable domain in full, completed from reference TRBV13 and TRBJ2-3, reads AAGVIQSPRHLIKEKRETATLKCYPIPRHDTVYWYQQGPGQDPQFLISFYEKMQSDKGSIPDRFSAQQFSDYHSELNMSSLELGDSALYFCASSLVGGTGGSTDTQYFGPGTRLTVL.

The chain recombines TRBV5-1 with TRBJ2-5; TRBD2 agrees at 7 bases. Germline loops: CDR1 SGHRS, CDR2 YFSETQ. The CDR3 has 13 amino acids. Trimming removed 5 bases from V and 5 bases from J; junction bases left unmatched: 6. For the CDR3, the DNA is TGCGCCAGCAGAGCGGGGAACGGGGAGACCCAGTACTTC. It translates to CASRAGNGETQYF.

The chain uses TRBV5-6 and TRBJ2-1; 7 nucleotides line up with TRBD1. The V segment lost 6 bases and the J segment 9 bases; nucleotides outside the gene matches: 9. Germline CDR1 is SGHDT and CDR2 is YYEEEE. The CDR3 covers 13 residues. CDR3: CASTTTGNAEQFF. In DNA, the CDR3 is TGTGCCAGCACCACGACAGGGAATGCTGAGCAGTTCTTC. The full variable domain, completed using reference TRBV5-6 and TRBJ2-1, is DAGVTQSPTHLIKTRGQQVTLRCSPKSGHDTVSWYQQALGQGPQFIFQYYEEEERQRGNFPDRFSGHQFPNYSSELNVNALLLGDSALYLCASTTTGNAEQFFGPGTRLTVL.